This T cell receptor beta chain was documented in a study of blood T cell repertoires in COVID-19. Generated by immunoSEQ multiplex PCR, the TCRdb table keeps only in-frame clones and is missing some. The sample has over 200,000 clones, 70% to 90% seen once. V was pared by 6 bases and J by 6 bases, with 11 bases of the junction left unmatched. Germline V gives CDR1 MNHEY, CDR2 SVGAGI. This CDR3 spans 15 amino acids. The sequencing sample was made of peripheral blood. This receptor was taken from a woman aged 18-29 years who had recovered from COVID-19. J is TRBJ1-2 and V is TRBV6-5; 9 bases agree with TRBD1. CDR3 loop: CASRGPGQGWNGYTF. CDR3 bases: TGTGCCAGCAGGGGGCCGGGACAGGGATGGAATGGCTACACCTTC.